This T cell receptor (beta chain) was captured by sequencing in a study of cytomegalovirus exposure and HLA in healthy donors. PCR employed 60 Vbeta and 13 Jbeta primers. Sequencing was performed with immunoSEQ multiplex PCR; in TCRdb, only in-frame clones are kept and a portion is missing. This table holds over 150,000 clones, about four fifths found once. The specimen was PBMCs. The TCR sequence derives from a male donor in good health and CMV-seropositive.

DNA of the CDR3: TGTGCCAGCAGCCAACAGGGGGCGAGGATTAATGAAAAACTGTTTTTT. Translated, it gives CASSQQGARINEKLFF. The chain couples TRBV7-2 to TRBJ1-4, with TRBD1 matching 9 bases. The CDR3 covers 16 residues. The V and J ends lost 5 bases and 4 bases, in that order; junction bases with no gene match: 8. From germline, CDR1 is SGHTA and CDR2 FQGNSA. Filled out from reference TRBV7-2 and TRBJ1-4, the complete variable domain reads GAGVSQSPSNKVTEKGKDVELRCDPISGHTALYWYRQSLGQGLEFLIYFQGNSAPDKSGLPSDRFSAERTGGSVSTLTIQRTQQEDSAVYLCASSQQGARINEKLFFGSGTQLSVL.